The 26 T cell receptor beta chains reported below all come from one sample, sequenced in a study of cytomegalovirus exposure and HLA in healthy donors. PCR was performed using 60 Vbeta and 13 Jbeta primers. Produced via immunoSEQ multiplex PCR; TCRdb's table is partial and in-frame only. This sample has 140,000 or so clones; roughly 87% occur once, and the top ten carry around 0.51%. The sample comprised PBMCs. The receptors shown here come from a woman in her thirties or forties in good health and CMV-seronegative.

Only one count was recorded for this clone. The chain couples TRBV10-3 to TRBJ2-3, with TRBD2 matching over 11 bases. Germline CDR1 and CDR2: ENHRY and SYGVKD. V lost 4 bases, J lost 4 bases, and 7 bases stayed unmatched. The CDR3 runs 16 residues. The CDR3 nucleotides read TGTGCCATCAGTGCCCTTAGCGGGAGGGGAGCAGATACGCAGTATTTT. It translates to CAISALSGRGADTQYF.

The chain carries TRBV10-3 and TRBJ2-7, with D possibly TRBD2 on 6 matching bases. Trimming took off 4 bases at V and 1 base at J, with 14 bases between the two ends. CDR1 is ENHRY, CDR2 SYGVKD, per germline. This CDR3 has 15 amino acids. CDR3 protein: CAISGRDGGSYEQYF. In nucleotides, the CDR3 is TGTGCCATCAGTGGGCGGGACGGGGGATCCTACGAGCAGTACTTC.

The chain joins TRBV9 to TRBJ2-3, with D perhaps TRBD1 (5 bases). Trimming stripped 2 bases from V and 2 bases from J, with 12 bases between. Germline V gives CDR1 SGDLS, CDR2 YYNGEE. This CDR3 contains 15 residues. In nucleotides, the CDR3 is TGTGCCAGCAGCGTCGGACAACCCTTCACAGATACGCAGTATTTT. Residues: CASSVGQPFTDTQYF.

The rearrangement links TRBV5-6 to TRBJ1-1; D unresolved. The CDR3 sequence is 15 residues long. The V end lost 0 bases, the J end lost 1 base, and 10 bases lay between the germline ends. Germline CDR1 SGHDT, CDR2 YYEEEE. In DNA form, the CDR3 reads TGTGCCAGCAGCTTGGGCGGTGCGGGGAACACTGAAGCTTTCTTT. Its protein product is CASSLGGAGNTEAFF.

Concerning this clone: Germline and junction disagree at one end, which may indicate a read error. This sequence joins TRBV7-9 and TRBJ2-1; possible D gene TRBD2, 7 bases. Germline CDR1 and CDR2: SEHNR and FQNEAQ (reference sequence). The CDR3 has 16 residues. In DNA, the CDR3 is TGTTCCAGCAGCCCGGAGGGGGGGCCTTTCTACAATGAGCAGTTCTTC. Its protein product is CSSSPEGGPFYNEQFF.

This clone was seen a single time. The rearrangement links TRBV5-1 to TRBJ2-5, with 8 bases identical to TRBD2. The CDR3 sequence is 15 residues long. Trimming cost V 0 bases and J 5 bases; bases outside gene matches: 6. Looked up from germline, CDR1 is SGHRS and CDR2 is YFSETQ. The CDR3 DNA is TGCGCCAGCAGCTTGGCCAGCGGGAGCAAGGAGACCCAGTACTTC. It specifies CASSLASGSKETQYF. The variable domain in full, with the rest retrieved from reference TRBV5-1 and TRBJ2-5, is KAGVTQTPRYLIKTRGQQVTLSCSPISGHRSVSWYQQTPGQGLQFLFEYFSETQRNKGNFPGRFSGRQFSNSRSEMNVSTLELGDSALYLCASSLASGSKETQYFGPGTRLLVL.

This clone was counted a single time. The chain recombines TRBV9 with TRBJ2-1; 11 positions agree with TRBD2. J was trimmed by 9 bases and V by 0 bases; bases with no gene match: 5. Germline loops: CDR1 SGDLS, CDR2 YYNGEE. The CDR3 sequence is 15 residues long. This chain's CDR3 is CASSVVAGGPGEQFF. CDR3 coding DNA: TGTGCCAGCAGCGTAGTAGCGGGAGGGCCCGGTGAGCAGTTCTTC.

V is TRBV11-3 and J is TRBJ2-3; TRBD1 might be the D (6 bases). Germline V gene sequence: CDR1 SGHNT, CDR2 YENEEA. Trimming left V 5 bases short and J 4 bases short, with 13 bases between. The CDR3 spans 14 residues. The CDR3 loop reads CASSLGGSADTQYF. CDR3 DNA sequence: TGTGCCAGCAGCCTAGGGGGTAGCGCAGATACGCAGTATTTT.

The V call is TRBV9, the J call TRBJ2-1, with a tentative D call TRBD2 (6 bases). This CDR3 region has 14 residues. Trimming took 4 bases from V and 0 from J, leaving 8 bases between them. Germline loops: CDR1 SGDLS, CDR2 YYNGEE. The CDR3 reads CASSRESSYNEQFF. The CDR3 DNA is TGTGCCAGCAGCCGGGAGAGCTCCTACAATGAGCAGTTCTTC. The whole variable domain, remainder taken from reference TRBV9 and TRBJ2-1, is DSGVTQTPKHLITATGQRVTLRCSPRSGDLSVYWYQQSLDQGLQFLIQYYNGEERAKGNILERFSAQQFPDLHSELNLSSLELGDSALYFCASSRESSYNEQFFGPGTRLTVL.

The V gene is TRBV7-9, the J gene TRBJ2-1; D uncertain. V lost 2 bases to trimming and J lost 9 bases, with 5 bases between them. This CDR3 contains 11 residues. Germline assignment: CDR1 SEHNR and CDR2 FQNEAQ (reference sequence). Written as DNA, the CDR3 is TGTGCCAGCAGCTTATCGGGTGAGCAGTTCTTC. It translates to CASSLSGEQFF.

The table lists this clone with a count of one. The gene calls are TRBV7-6 and TRBJ2-5; 12 bases agree with TRBD2. The CDR3 covers 13 residues. Germline CDR1 and CDR2: SGHVS and FNYEAQ. With V trimmed by 4 bases and J by 9 bases, 3 bases remained unmatched. This CDR3 reads CASSSGTSGPQYF. The CDR3 bases are TGTGCCAGCAGCTCCGGGACTAGCGGGCCCCAGTACTTC.

The chain employs TRBV5-4 and TRBJ2-2; 8 bases agree with TRBD2. V lost 4 bases, J lost 2 bases, and 13 bases stayed unmatched. The CDR3 has 18 amino acids. Per the germline V gene, CDR1 is SGHNT and CDR2 is YYREEE (reference sequence). The CDR3 DNA is TGTGCCAGCAGCCCACGGGGGGGGCGAAGGAGTAACACCGGGGAGCTGTTTTTT. Its translation: CASSPRGGRRSNTGELFF.

V gene TRBV11-3 combines with J gene TRBJ2-3; 12 bases match TRBD2. The CDR3 covers 16 residues. Germline CDR1 is SGHNT and CDR2 is YENEEA. The junction had 6 bases not matched to a gene; V was cut back by 5 bases and J by 3 bases. CDR3 residues: CASSQLGLAGTDTQYF. In DNA form, the CDR3 reads TGTGCCAGCAGCCAGCTCGGACTAGCGGGGACAGATACGCAGTATTTT.

This chain joins TRBV11-2 and TRBJ2-7, with 10 positions matching TRBD2. Germline CDR1 is SGHAT and CDR2 is FQNNGV. The V gene end was trimmed by 3 bases and the J gene end by 2 bases; junction bases not matched to a gene: 13. CDR3 length equals 18 residues. CDR3 nucleotide sequence: TGTGCCAGCAGCTTCTTACTAGCGGGGCACCCGGGACCCTACGAGCAGTACTTC. It translates to CASSFLLAGHPGPYEQYF.

This clone was found a few times. The V call is TRBV12-2, the J call TRBJ2-2; the table assigns TRBD1, which was not confirmed against the DNA. TRBV12-2 is tagged as a pseudogene. The CDR3 has 16 amino acids. CDR3 nucleotide sequence: TGTGCAAGTCGCTTAGCCAGGTTCTTGAACACCGGGGAGCTGTTTTTT. It yields the protein CASRLARFLNTGELFF.

This clone was detected only a few times. The J gene is TRBJ2-7, the V gene TRBV9; D not certain. The CDR3 covers 14 residues. The ends were cut back, 0 bases at V and 2 bases at J, with 9 bases in the middle. The germline V gene encodes CDR1 SGDLS and CDR2 YYNGEE. The CDR3 nucleotides read TGTGCCAGCAGCGTAGAACTCCTCCCCTACGAGCAGTACTTC. Translating gives CASSVELLPYEQYF.

The chain is built from TRBV28 and TRBJ1-2, with TRBD1 as a possible D gene (5 bases). V was pared by 4 bases and J by 4 bases, with 16 bases between. There are 15 residues in the CDR3. Germline CDR1 MDHEN, CDR2 SYDVKM. CDR3 amino acids: CASSSGGEWIYGYTF. DNA for the CDR3: TGTGCCAGCAGTTCTGGGGGGGAGTGGATCTATGGCTACACCTTC.

V usage is TRBV19 and J usage is TRBJ2-2; possible D gene TRBD1, 6 bases. Trimming pared 4 bases from V and 1 base from J, leaving 7 bases between. CDR3 length: 14 amino acids. Germline V gene sequence: CDR1 LNHDA, CDR2 SQIVND (reference sequence). The CDR3 nucleotides are TGTGCCAGTAGTAAGGGGGTGAACACCGGGGAGCTGTTTTTT. Amino acids: CASSKGVNTGELFF.

V usage is TRBV9 and J usage is TRBJ2-5, with 11 bases identical to TRBD2. V lost 1 base and J lost 4; bases outside the gene matches: 9. Germline V gene sequence: CDR1 SGDLS, CDR2 YYNGEE. This CDR3 spans 17 amino acids. CDR3 in DNA: TGTGCCAGCAGCGTATCGGTTAGCGGGAGGGGAGGAGAGACCCAGTACTTC. Its protein is CASSVSVSGRGGETQYF.

The chain carries TRBV14 and TRBJ2-7; maybe TRBD1 (6 bases). The V end was cut by 4 bases, the J end by 3 bases, with 10 bases between. This CDR3 comprises 13 residues. Germline assignment: CDR1 SGHDN and CDR2 FVKESK. CDR3 nucleotide sequence: TGTGCCAGCAGCCGACAGGAGCACTACGAGCAGTACTTC. Translation gives CASSRQEHYEQYF.

This rearrangement joins TRBV4-1 to TRBJ2-3, with D unresolved. The CDR3 runs 14 residues. The V gene's germline CDR1 is MGHRA and CDR2 YSYEKL. Trimming shortened V by 1 base and J by 5 bases, and 10 bases separated the two germline ends. CDR3 region: CASSQAAVKDTQYF. The CDR3 DNA sequence: TGCGCCAGCAGCCAAGCGGCGGTGAAAGATACGCAGTATTTT.

The chain is built from TRBV7-8 and TRBJ1-1, with TRBD1 as a possible D gene (5 bases). Looked up from germline, CDR1 is SGHVS and CDR2 is FQNEAQ. The V end was cut by 3 bases, the J end by 4 bases, with 9 bases between. The CDR3 sequence is 13 residues long. CDR3: CASSFQTVTEAFF. In DNA form, the CDR3 reads TGTGCCAGCAGCTTCCAGACAGTCACTGAAGCTTTCTTT.

V is TRBV10-3 and J is TRBJ2-5; possibly TRBD1 for D (7 bases). From germline, CDR1 is ENHRY and CDR2 SYGVKD. The CDR3 runs to 14 residues. Trimming left V 2 bases short and J 6 bases short, with 13 bases between. Here the CDR3 DNA reads TGTGCCATCAGTGAGCAGCAGGGGGGAAAGACCCAGTACTTC. Its translation is CAISEQQGGKTQYF.

The V gene is TRBV27, the J gene TRBJ2-1; 7 positions match TRBD2. V lost 6 bases to trimming and J lost 3 bases; unmatched junction nucleotides: 11. Germline V gene sequence: CDR1 MNHEY, CDR2 SMNVEV (reference sequence). The CDR3 contains 16 residues. CDR3: CASSLSAGVGYNEQFF. CDR3 bases: TGTGCCAGCAGCCTATCGGCGGGGGTAGGCTACAATGAGCAGTTCTTC.

This clone was observed a single time. A read error may account for a junction end that differs from germline. CDR3 sequence reads: CSSSPSGGNQPQHF. The CDR3 DNA is TGTTCCAGCAGCCCCAGTGGGGGGAATCAGCCCCAGCATTTT. This chain links TRBV7-9 with TRBJ1-5; D is perhaps TRBD1 (5 bases). CDR1 and CDR2 (germline): SEHNR, FQNEAQ (reference sequence). This CDR3 has 14 residues. The full variable domain, with the rest looked up from reference TRBV7-9 and TRBJ1-5, is DTGVSQNPRHKITKRGQNVTFRCDPISEHNRLYWYRQTLGQGPEFLTYFQNEAQLEKSRLLSDRFSAERPKGSFSTLEIQRTEQGDSAMYLCSSSPSGGNQPQHFGDGTRLSIL.

This chain uses TRBV28 with TRBJ1-5, with D perhaps matching TRBD1 (5 bases). The CDR3 contains 14 residues. The germline gives CDR1 MDHEN, CDR2 SYDVKM. V lost 5 bases and J lost 7, with 15 bases in between. The DNA of the CDR3 is TGTGCCAGCAGTATCCAGGGAATAAGACAGCCCCAGCATTTT. Amino acids: CASSIQGIRQPQHF.